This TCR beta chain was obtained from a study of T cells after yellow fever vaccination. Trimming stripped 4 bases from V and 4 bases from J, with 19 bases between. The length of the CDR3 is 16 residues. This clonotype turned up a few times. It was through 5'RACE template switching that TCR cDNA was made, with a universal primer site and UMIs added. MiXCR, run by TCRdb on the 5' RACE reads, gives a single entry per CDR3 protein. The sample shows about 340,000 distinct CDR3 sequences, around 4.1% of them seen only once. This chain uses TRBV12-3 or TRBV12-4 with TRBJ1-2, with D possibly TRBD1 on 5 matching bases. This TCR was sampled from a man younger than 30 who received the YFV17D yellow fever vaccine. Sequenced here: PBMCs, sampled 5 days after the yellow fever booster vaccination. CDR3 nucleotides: TGTGCCAGCAGTTGGGGGGGTAACCCTTCGATCTATGGCTACACCTTC. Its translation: CASSWGGNPSIYGYTF.